A selection of T cell receptor beta chains follows, all from one sample in a study of blood T cell repertoires in COVID-19. Only in-frame clones appear in the TCRdb table, and some are missing; sequencing was by immunoSEQ multiplex PCR. Among hundreds of thousands of clones, around 90% were seen once, and the ten largest hold about 1.2%. Sequencing input: peripheral blood. The receptor set was obtained from a man between 65 and 85 years old with acute or convalescent COVID-19. Both conserved end residues are part of each CDR3. Expanded clones get a size class; other rows say once, few or many, or leave the size out.

V | size | CDR3
TRBV6-5 | once | CASSRRQGSSYEQYF
TRBV5-1 | - | CASSYDSNTIYF
TRBV7-8 | - | CASSLVRGGREKLFF
TRBV21-1 | - | CASSKRSAKNIQYF
TRBV6-4 | once | CASSEQGASPDTQYF
TRBV29-1 | - | CSVERSSGETYNEQFF
TRBV28 | - | CAIAVGQALSNYGYTF
TRBV7-2 | - | CASSLEFGEQFF
TRBV19 | - | CASSADRGRIYNEQFF
TRBV7-2 | - | CASSSTSGRQPQHF
TRBV19 | few | CASSIAWDRGRSDTQYF
TRBV28 | few | CASSSIQAGEHNEQFF
TRBV30 | few | CAWSAETDTQYF
TRBV7-8 | - | CASSPRTDSNQPQHF
TRBV6-5 | - | CASSQTTAGNTEAFF
TRBV20-1 | - | CSAIDRTGNYEQYF